This TCR beta chain was sequenced in a study of control samples from healthy donors and cancer patients. V was pared by 6 bases and J by 10 bases, with 6 bases of the junction left unmatched. Germline lookup yields CDR1 SGHVS and CDR2 FQNEAQ. This CDR3 is 14 amino acids long. Method: immunoSEQ multiplex PCR; TCRdb's copy keeps in-frame clones and lacks some. The sample lists fewer than 25,000 clones, roughly 80% occurring once. This receptor was taken from a man older than 75 with head and neck cancer. The specimen was PBMCs. The chain links TRBV7-8 to TRBJ1-6; 10 nucleotides align to TRBD1. The CDR3 spells CASRAGTGESPLHF. The CDR3 nucleotides read TGTGCCAGCAGGGCCGGGACAGGGGAATCACCCCTCCACTTT.